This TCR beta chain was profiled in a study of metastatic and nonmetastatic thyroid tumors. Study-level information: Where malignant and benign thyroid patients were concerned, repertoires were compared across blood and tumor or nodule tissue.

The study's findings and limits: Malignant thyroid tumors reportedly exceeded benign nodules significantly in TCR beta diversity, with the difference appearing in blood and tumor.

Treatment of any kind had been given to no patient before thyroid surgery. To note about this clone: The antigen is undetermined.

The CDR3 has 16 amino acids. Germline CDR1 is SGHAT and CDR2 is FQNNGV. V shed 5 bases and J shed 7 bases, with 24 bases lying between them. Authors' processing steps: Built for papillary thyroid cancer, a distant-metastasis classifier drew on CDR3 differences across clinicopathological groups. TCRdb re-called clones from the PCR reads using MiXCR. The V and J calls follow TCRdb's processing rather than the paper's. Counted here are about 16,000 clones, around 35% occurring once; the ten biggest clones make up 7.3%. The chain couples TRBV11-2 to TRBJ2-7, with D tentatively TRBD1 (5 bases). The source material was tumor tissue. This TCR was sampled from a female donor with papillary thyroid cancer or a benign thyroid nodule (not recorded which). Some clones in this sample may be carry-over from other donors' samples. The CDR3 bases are TGTGCCAGCAGCCCCGGTGGGGCAGGGAATCTTTGGGAGCAGTACTTC. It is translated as CASSPGGAGNLWEQYF.